The sequence of this T cell receptor (beta chain) was determined in a study of blood T cell repertoires in COVID-19. At the level of the study: Acute-phase and convalescent COVID-19 samples originated in the United States, Italy and Spain. PBMCs, B-cell-depleted T cells, or T cells provided the cDNA or gDNA that made up the material.

In the authors' workflow: Amplification of reference gene primers provided the estimated nucleated cell counts. The method was immunoSEQ multiplex PCR; TCRdb's version includes in-frame clones alone and lacks a portion of them. V and J calls and clone size are given by that table; D and trimming were obtained from the DNA. This table holds about 110,000 clones, 55% to 75% found once. This clone came up a few times. CDR3 length: 14 residues. Germline V gene data show CDR1 as SGHRS and CDR2 as YFSETQ. V was trimmed by 3 bases and J by 7 bases, leaving 17 bases between them. Sequenced input: peripheral blood. This rearrangement joins TRBV5-1 to TRBJ2-7; the D gene is possibly TRBD1 (6 bases). This TCR was sampled from a woman aged 40 to 50 with acute or convalescent COVID-19. CDR3 in DNA: TGCGCCAGCAGCTCCGGGACACCGGGACGAGAGCAGTACTTC. This encodes CASSSGTPGREQYF.